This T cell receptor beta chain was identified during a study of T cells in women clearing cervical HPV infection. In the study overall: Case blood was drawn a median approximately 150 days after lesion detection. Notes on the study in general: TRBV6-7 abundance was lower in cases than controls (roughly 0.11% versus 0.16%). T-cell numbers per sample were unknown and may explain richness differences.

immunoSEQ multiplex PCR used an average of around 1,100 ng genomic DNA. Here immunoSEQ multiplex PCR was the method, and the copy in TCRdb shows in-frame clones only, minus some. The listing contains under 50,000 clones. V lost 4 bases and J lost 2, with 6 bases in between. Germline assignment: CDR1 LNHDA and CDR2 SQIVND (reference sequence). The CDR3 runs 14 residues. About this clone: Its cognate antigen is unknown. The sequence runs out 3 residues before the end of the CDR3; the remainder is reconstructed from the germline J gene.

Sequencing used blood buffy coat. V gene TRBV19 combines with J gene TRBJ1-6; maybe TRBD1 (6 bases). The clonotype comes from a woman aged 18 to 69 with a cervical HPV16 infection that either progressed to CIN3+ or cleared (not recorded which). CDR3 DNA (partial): TGTGCCAGTAGTAGGGACACCTATAATTCACCC. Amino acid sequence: CASSRDTYNSP. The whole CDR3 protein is CASSRDTYNSPLHF.